These T cell receptor beta chains were read from a single sample in a study of cytomegalovirus exposure and HLA in healthy donors. Generated by immunoSEQ multiplex PCR, the TCRdb table keeps only in-frame clones and is missing some. This table holds around 150,000 clones, roughly 85% found once. The sequenced material came from PBMCs. The receptor set was obtained from a woman in her twenties or thirties in good health and CMV-seronegative. The CDR3 runs from the conserved cysteine through the conserved F or W. A D gene is named only where the DNA matches it firmly. The size field is filled for only some rows; it gives once, few, many or a size class.

D gene	clone size	V gene	J gene	CDR3 DNA	CDR3 protein
.	.	TRBV2	TRBJ2-3	TGTGCCAGCAGACCCATCACCCTATATGCAGATACGCAGTATTTT	CASRPITLYADTQYF
.	.	TRBV2	TRBJ1-2	TGTGCCAGCGAGGAGACGGCTGACTATGGCTACACCTTC	CASEETADYGYTF
.	.	TRBV25-1	TRBJ1-3	TGTGCCAGCAGTGTCCAGGGTGCTGGAAACACCATATATTTT	CASSVQGAGNTIYF
TRBD1	once	TRBV2	TRBJ1-2	TGTGCCAGCAGTGAAGCGCTGGGACAGGGAGGCTATGGCTACACCTTC	CASSEALGQGGYGYTF
TRBD2	.	TRBV11-2	TRBJ2-5	TGTGCCAGCAGCTCCCTAGCGGGGGGGCTAGAGACCCAGTACTTC	CASSSLAGGLETQYF
.	.	TRBV7-2	TRBJ1-6	TGTGCCAGCAGCGTCCAGCGGGGTAATTCACCCCTCCACTTT	CASSVQRGNSPLHF
TRBD1	.	TRBV5-1	TRBJ1-1	TGCGCCAGCAGCTTCGGACTATTCGGACAGGCTGAAGCTTTCTTT	CASSFGLFGQAEAFF
TRBD1	.	TRBV7-8	TRBJ2-1	TGTGCCAGCAGCCAAGGGCCCACAGGGGGCGCCCACAATGAGCAGTTCTTC	CASSQGPTGGAHNEQFF
TRBD1	.	TRBV27	TRBJ1-2	TGTGCCAGCAGTTCCCGGACAGGGTGGGACTATGGCTACACCTTC	CASSSRTGWDYGYTF
.	.	TRBV7-2	TRBJ1-1	TGTGCCAGCAGCCCAAGGACGGGGGGAACAACTGAAGCTTTCTTT	CASSPRTGGTTEAFF
.	.	TRBV2	TRBJ1-1	TGTGCCAGCGGGCCGGGAGGGGCGATGAAAGCTTTCTTT	CASGPGGAMKAFF
TRBD1	.	TRBV5-8	TRBJ1-2	TGTGCCAGCAGCTTGGGGGACAGCATCTATGGCTACACCTTC	CASSLGDSIYGYTF
.	few	TRBV28	TRBJ2-1	TGTGCCAGCAGCCCAGACAGGGGAGGGGGGGCGAATGAGCAGTTCTTC	CASSPDRGGGANEQFF
TRBD2	.	TRBV4-3	TRBJ2-7	TGCGCCAGCAGCCAAGATGCGCGGGGGAACTACGAGCAGTACTTC	CASSQDARGNYEQYF
.	.	TRBV30	TRBJ1-1	TGTGCCTGGAGTTGGTCGGGGACTGAAGCTTTCTTT	CAWSWSGTEAFF